These 9 T cell receptor beta chains were sequenced from one sample in a study of CD8 T cells in ankylosing spondylitis. A single record per CDR3 protein comes from TCRdb applying MiXCR to the 5' RACE reads. The table has about 300,000 distinct CDR3 sequences, about 20% seen once. Sequencing used blood, either unsorted or a sorted T cell fraction (not recorded which). The receptors were sampled from a female donor with ankylosing spondylitis or in good health (not recorded which).

The chain joins TRBV27 to TRBJ1-2, with TRBD1 matching over 9 bases. The junction had 6 bases not matched to a gene; V was cut back by 6 bases and J by 4 bases. The CDR3 loop spans 14 amino acids. The V gene's germline CDR1 is MNHEY and CDR2 SMNVEV (reference sequence). CDR3 protein: CASSNRGQRYGYTF. In DNA form, the CDR3 reads TGTGCCAGCAGCAACAGGGGGCAACGCTATGGCTACACCTTC.

This clonotype was recorded a few times. The V call is TRBV4-3, the J call TRBJ2-7; 8 bases are shared with TRBD1. V dropped 0 bases and J dropped 5; count of bases not matched to a gene: 9. CDR1 is LGHNA, CDR2 YSLEER, per germline. The CDR3 is 16 residues long. For the CDR3, the DNA is TGCGCCAGCAGCCAAGATCACTTCAGGGGGCGAGACGAGCAGTACTTC. It specifies CASSQDHFRGRDEQYF.

This clonotype turned up a few times. The rearrangement joins TRBV7-6 to TRBJ2-7; D remains unclear. This CDR3 has 17 amino acids. Trimming left V 4 bases short and J 4 bases short, with 23 bases between. The germline gives CDR1 SGHVS, CDR2 FNYEAQ. CDR3 sequence reads: CASSSGASALTLYEQYF. In DNA, the CDR3 is TGTGCCAGCAGCTCTGGTGCTTCTGCCTTGACCCTATACGAGCAGTACTTC.

The chain combines TRBV25-1 with TRBJ2-1; no clear D gene. CDR1 MGHDK and CDR2 SYGVNS come from the germline V gene. Trimming took 4 bases from V and 8 from J, leaving 12 bases between them. The length of the CDR3 is 13 residues. DNA of the CDR3: TGTGCCAGCAGTGTCGAAATGGTCTATGAGCAGTTCTTC. Translating gives CASSVEMVYEQFF.

For the CDR3, the DNA is TGTGCCAGCAGCTCGGACAGGGCCTTTGGGACCCAGTACTTC. Translated: CASSSDRAFGTQYF. This chain links TRBV7-9 with TRBJ2-5, with 8 bases matching TRBD1. This CDR3 has 14 residues. Germline CDR1 is SEHNR and CDR2 is FQNEAQ (reference sequence). Trimming removed 4 bases from V and 7 bases from J; junction bases left unmatched: 8.

In its sample, this clonotype was seen a few times. The junction differs from germline at one of its ends, possibly a read error. The chain recombines TRBV6-5 with TRBJ1-2; D uncertain. Germline CDR1 is MNHEY and CDR2 is SVGAGI. The CDR3 contains 12 residues. The CDR3 sequence: CASTIPGNGYTF. CDR3 in DNA: TGTGCAAGCACCATCCCGGGGAACGGCTACACCTTC.

This clonotype was found many times. The chain combines TRBV12-3 or TRBV12-4 with TRBJ2-6, with a weak D call TRBD1 (5 bases). The CDR3 runs to 17 residues. Trimming cost V 11 bases and J 2 bases, with 22 bases left between them. The CDR3 coding sequence is TGTGCCTGCTCCTTTGGGAACAGGTCCCCTGGGGCCAACGTCCTGACTTTC. It is translated as CACSFGNRSPGANVLTF.

The chain has TRBV20-1 and TRBJ2-1; TRBD2 matches 12 bases. V was clipped by 4 bases and J by 2 bases; unmatched bases: 9. Per germline, CDR1 DFQATT and CDR2 SNEGSKA (reference sequence). The CDR3 spans 17 residues. As DNA, the CDR3 is TGCAGTGCTAAACAACTAGCGGGAGGCAGCCCCTACAATGAGCAGTTCTTC. Translation gives CSAKQLAGGSPYNEQFF.

This clonotype was counted only a few times. The chain employs TRBV12-3 or TRBV12-4 and TRBJ2-7, with 16 bases lining up with TRBD2. CDR3 length: 16 amino acids. Germline trimming cut 5 bases from V and 4 bases from J; bases unmatched to any gene: 5. The CDR3 DNA reads TGTGCCAGCAGTCTGGGACTAGCGGGAGGGGGTTACGAGCAGTACTTC. It encodes CASSLGLAGGGYEQYF.